These 4 T cell receptor beta chains were sequenced from one sample in a study of shared clonotypes between healthy human individuals. The protocol was immunoSEQ multiplex PCR, while the TCRdb copy is restricted to in-frame clones and leaves out a portion. The data hold 2 million to 3 million clones, with more than 90% observed a single time. The sample consisted of naive CD4+ T cells sorted from blood. Subset: CD45RA+ positively selected. The receptors shown here come from a man younger than 35 in good health.

J is TRBJ1-2 and V is TRBV14, with 7 nucleotides matching TRBD1. Germline CDR1 SGHDN, CDR2 FVKESK. The J segment lost 2 bases and the V segment lost 4 bases, leaving 4 bases of the junction unmatched. The CDR3 sequence is 14 residues long. The CDR3 reads CASSPAGGNYGYTF. The CDR3 DNA sequence: TGTGCCAGCAGCCCGGCAGGGGGAAACTATGGCTACACCTTC.

The CDR3: CSARATSEQFF. In nucleotides, the CDR3 is TGCAGTGCTAGAGCGACATCCGAGCAGTTCTTC. The chain has TRBV20-1 and TRBJ2-1; D not resolved. Trimming removed 1 base from V and 10 bases from J, with 8 bases in between. From germline, CDR1 is DFQATT and CDR2 SNEGSKA (reference sequence). CDR3 length: 11 residues.

The chain employs TRBV7-2 and TRBJ2-1, with 7 bases that match TRBD2. Unmatched junction bases numbered 8, after V lost 2 bases and J lost 4 bases. CDR1 SGHTA and CDR2 FQGNSA come from the germline V gene. CDR3 length equals 16 residues. The CDR3 loop reads CASSLFPGLTYNEQFF. In DNA, the CDR3 is TGTGCCAGCAGCTTATTTCCGGGACTAACATACAATGAGCAGTTCTTC.

A note on this clone: Other DNA sequences from this sample encode an identical CDR3 as well. The chain uses TRBV30 and TRBJ1-5, with 9 bases that match TRBD1. Per germline, CDR1 GTSNPN and CDR2 SVGIG (reference sequence). With 0 bases clipped from V and 1 base from J, the junction kept 4 bases outside the gene matches. The CDR3 totals 16 residues. The CDR3 loop is CAWSVRGQGSNQPQHF. The CDR3 nucleotides are TGTGCCTGGAGTGTACGGGGACAGGGAAGCAATCAGCCCCAGCATTTT.